The clone carrying this TCR beta chain was counted once. Its antigen remains unknown. This specimen belongs to a study of cytomegalovirus exposure and HLA in healthy donors. Study findings and constraints: Accurate prediction of most subjects' HLA-A and HLA-B alleles from TCR beta sequences was reported. Most of the CMV-associated TCR beta chains (in a later analysis) appeared to be HLA-restricted. Trimming of TCR beta V- and J-genes showed a link, identified in a later analysis, to a missense DCLRE1C variant.

The CDR3 length is 15 residues. The trim removed 5 bases at V and 11 bases at J, leaving 17 bases unmatched. CDR1 is MNHEY and CDR2 is SVGAGI in the germline V gene. The donors gave bone marrow, and they were healthy. 13 Jbeta primers and 60 Vbeta primers were used for the PCR. The protocol was immunoSEQ multiplex PCR, while the TCRdb copy is restricted to in-frame clones and leaves out a portion. The sample includes 100,000 or so clones, 75% to 85% of them seen just once. The rearrangement joins TRBV6-5 to TRBJ2-5, with TRBD1 matching over 7 bases. Source material: PBMCs. The TCR originated in a man aged 18 to 29 in good health and CMV-seronegative. This CDR3 is CASSQKPRGLREQYF. The CDR3 region has the DNA TGTGCCAGCAGTCAAAAGCCAAGGGGGCTGAGAGAGCAGTACTTC.